This T cell receptor beta chain is from a study of STAT5B mutations in CD4+ large granular lymphocyte leukemia. Across the study: Among healthy donors, a particular HLA allele went with more CDR3 'QG' motifs. Study outcomes and limitations: No patients shared main leukemic clonotypes, though about 25% appeared at low frequency elsewhere. Top patient clones used TRBV06 genes more often: 8/27 versus 2/35 in controls.

The table lists this clone with a few counts. Its antigen is not known. Germline loops: CDR1 GTSNPN, CDR2 SVGIG (reference sequence). There are 11 residues in the CDR3. Trimming took 5 bases from V and 5 from J, leaving 9 bases between them. Sequencing used immunoSEQ multiplex PCR; TCRdb keeps in-frame clones, though not all of them. The sample records approximately 24,000 clones, about 78% being singletons. The TCR originated in a human donor in good health. This chain joins TRBV30 and TRBJ1-2; D is unclear. The sample taken for sequencing was CD4+ T cells from blood buffy coats. This CDR3 is CAWGGLYGYTF. The CDR3 DNA is TGTGCCTGGGGTGGACTGTATGGCTACACCTTC. Full variable domain (missing parts from reference TRBV30 and TRBJ1-2): SQTIHQWPATLVQPVGSPLSLECTVEGTSNPNLYWYRQAAGRGLQLLFYSVGIGQISSEVPQNLSASRPQDRQFILSSKKLLLSDSGFYLCAWGGLYGYTFGSGTRLTVV.